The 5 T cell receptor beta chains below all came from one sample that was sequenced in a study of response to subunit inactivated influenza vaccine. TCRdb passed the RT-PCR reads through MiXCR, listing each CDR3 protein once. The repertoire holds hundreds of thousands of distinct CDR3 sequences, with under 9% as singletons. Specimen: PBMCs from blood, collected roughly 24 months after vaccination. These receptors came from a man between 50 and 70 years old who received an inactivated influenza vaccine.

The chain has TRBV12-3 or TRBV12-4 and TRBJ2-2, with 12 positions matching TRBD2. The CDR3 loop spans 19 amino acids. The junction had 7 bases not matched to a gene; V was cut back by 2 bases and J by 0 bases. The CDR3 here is CASSLLAGGKQANTGELFF. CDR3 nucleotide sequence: TGTGCCAGCAGTTTACTAGCGGGAGGGAAACAAGCGAACACCGGGGAGCTGTTTTTT.

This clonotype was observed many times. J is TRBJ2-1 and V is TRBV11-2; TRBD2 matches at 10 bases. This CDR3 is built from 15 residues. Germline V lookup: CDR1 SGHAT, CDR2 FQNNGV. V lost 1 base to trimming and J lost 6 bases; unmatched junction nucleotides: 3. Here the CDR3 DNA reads TGTGCCAGCAGCTTAGTAGCGGGAGGAAGCAATGAGCAGTTCTTC. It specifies CASSLVAGGSNEQFF.

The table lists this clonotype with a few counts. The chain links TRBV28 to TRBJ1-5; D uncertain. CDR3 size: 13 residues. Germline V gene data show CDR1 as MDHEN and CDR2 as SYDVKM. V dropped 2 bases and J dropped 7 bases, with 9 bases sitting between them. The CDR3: CASSLEAVQPQHF. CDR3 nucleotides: TGTGCCAGCAGTTTAGAGGCGGTCCAGCCCCAGCATTTT.

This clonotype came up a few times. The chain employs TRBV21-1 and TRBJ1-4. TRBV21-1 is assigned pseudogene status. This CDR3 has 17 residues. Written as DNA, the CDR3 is TGTGCCAGCCCTTTCGCGACGGAAAGTCAGTCTGTTGAAAAACTGTTTTTT. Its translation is CASPFATESQSVEKLFF.

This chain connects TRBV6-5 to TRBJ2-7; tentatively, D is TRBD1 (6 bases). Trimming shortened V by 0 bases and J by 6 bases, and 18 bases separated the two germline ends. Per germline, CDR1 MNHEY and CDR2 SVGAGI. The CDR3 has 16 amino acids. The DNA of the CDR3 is TGTGCCAGCAGTTACTCGCAGACAGGACCTGCAGGCGAGCAGTACTTC. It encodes CASSYSQTGPAGEQYF.